This T cell receptor beta chain was sequenced for a study of cytomegalovirus exposure and HLA in healthy donors. Study-level findings and limits: Researchers counted approximately 160 TCR beta chains as cytomegalovirus-associated.

This clone was seen a single time. Its target is unknown. The PCR used 60 Vbeta and 13 Jbeta primers. Sequenced by immunoSEQ multiplex PCR; TCRdb stores in-frame clones only, minus some. Here the sample spans approximately 140,000 clones, 80% to 90% being singletons. The sequenced sample was PBMCs. The clonotype originates from a man between 45 and 60 years old in good health and CMV-seronegative.

The CDR3 sequence: CASSTPSGGGETQYF. The CDR3 coding sequence is TGCGCCAGCAGCACTCCTAGCGGGGGGGGAGAGACCCAGTACTTC. The chain carries TRBV5-1 and TRBJ2-5; TRBD2 agrees at 12 bases. There are 15 residues in the CDR3. With 4 bases clipped from V and 4 bases from J, the junction kept 5 bases outside the gene matches. Germline values: CDR1 SGHRS, CDR2 YFSETQ.